These 30 T cell receptor beta chains originate from one sample sequenced in a study of beta chain features in type 1 diabetes. Overall study findings and caveats: TCRB CDR3s were moderately but significantly shorter in Type 1 diabetes patients in all four CD4+ subsets.

The authors reverse transcribed all of the isolated RNA, so sequencing captured expressed TCRB transcripts. Generated by immunoSEQ multiplex PCR, the TCRdb table keeps only in-frame clones and is missing some. Of some 350,000 clones in the sample, over 8.5% are singletons; the top ten hold 0.45% to 0.65%. No antigens are known for them. The sample consisted of central memory CD4+ T cells from blood. The receptors shown here come from a man younger than 40 with type 1 diabetes.

In this sample, this clone turned up a few times. The V and J genes are TRBV5-1 and TRBJ2-7; D call uncertain. Trimming removed 0 bases from V and 2 bases from J, with 9 bases in between. Germline CDR1 SGHRS, CDR2 YFSETQ. CDR3 length: 14 amino acids. CDR3 sequence: CASSLATPAYEQYF. CDR3 DNA sequence: TGCGCCAGCAGCTTGGCCACTCCGGCCTACGAGCAGTACTTC.

This sequence joins TRBV7-2 and TRBJ1-5; no reliable D call. The germline gives CDR1 SGHTA, CDR2 FQGNSA. Trimming took 5 bases from V and 6 from J, leaving 17 bases between them. The length of the CDR3 is 15 residues. CDR3 loop: CASSQTATDVQPQHF. The CDR3 DNA follows: TGTGCCAGCAGCCAGACCGCCACGGACGTTCAGCCCCAGCATTTT.

The chain links TRBV6-6 to TRBJ2-5, with D possibly TRBD1 on 6 matching bases. The ends were cut back, 5 bases at V and 6 bases at J, with 13 bases in the middle. Per the germline V gene, CDR1 is MNHNY and CDR2 is SVGAGI (reference sequence). This CDR3 comprises 13 residues. CDR3 coding DNA: TGTGCCAGCAGTGTCATCAGGGGACAGACCCAGTACTTC. Encoded protein: CASSVIRGQTQYF.

This sequence joins TRBV6-5 and TRBJ1-5; possible D gene TRBD1, 6 bases. This CDR3 contains 14 residues. Looked up from germline, CDR1 is MNHEY and CDR2 is SVGAGI. V lost 7 bases, J lost 5 bases, and 15 bases lay in between. The CDR3 is CASTEWGADQPQHF. In nucleotides, the CDR3 is TGTGCCAGCACCGAATGGGGGGCAGATCAGCCCCAGCATTTT.

This rearrangement joins TRBV6-1 to TRBJ1-1; D gene ambiguous. V shed 6 bases and J shed 5 bases, with 13 bases lying between them. CDR1 and CDR2 from the germline V gene are MNHNS and SASEGT. The CDR3 contains 13 residues. CDR3 bases: TGTGCCAGCAGCCTAACTACGGGGACTGAAGCTTTCTTT. The encoded protein is CASSLTTGTEAFF.

As DNA, the CDR3 is TGTGCCAGCAGTAGACAGGGGGTCCTCTCTGGGGCCAACGTCCTGACTTTC. It specifies CASSRQGVLSGANVLTF. The rearrangement uses TRBV28 and TRBJ2-6; 9 bases line up with TRBD1. CDR1 and CDR2 (germline): MDHEN, SYDVKM. V shed 5 bases and J 0 bases; nucleotides not matched to a gene: 5. The CDR3 totals 17 residues.

The V and J genes are TRBV19 and TRBJ1-5; D is uncertain. Germline V gene sequence: CDR1 LNHDA, CDR2 SQIVND (reference sequence). This CDR3 has 15 amino acids. With 7 bases removed from V and 0 bases from J, the gap between germline ends came to 13 bases. The CDR3 DNA sequence: TGTGCCAGTAACTCCCTGGACGGTAGCAATCAGCCCCAGCATTTT. It yields the protein CASNSLDGSNQPQHF.

The table lists this clone with a few counts. The chain uses TRBV5-1 and TRBJ2-6; no firm D call. CDR1 SGHRS and CDR2 YFSETQ come from the germline V gene. The CDR3 loop spans 18 amino acids. Trimming shortened V by 4 bases and J by 1 base, and 18 bases separated the two germline ends. CDR3 bases: TGCGCCAGCAGCCTCTCAACATGGTTGAGGTCTGGGGCCAACGTCCTGACTTTC. It is translated as CASSLSTWLRSGANVLTF.

The rearrangement links TRBV6-6 to TRBJ2-1; TRBD2 matches at 8 bases. Unmatched junction bases numbered 9, after V lost 6 bases and J lost 8 bases. Germline CDR1 MNHNY, CDR2 SVGAGI (reference sequence). The CDR3 spans 14 residues. The CDR3 loop reads CASSPPGGHDEQFF. DNA for the CDR3: TGTGCCAGCAGCCCCCCGGGGGGGCACGATGAGCAGTTCTTC.

The chain uses TRBV10-2 and TRBJ1-4, with TRBD1 identical over 9 bases. The CDR3 has 15 residues. Trimming cost V 6 bases and J 7 bases; bases outside gene matches: 9. From germline, CDR1 is WSHSY and CDR2 SAAADI. CDR3 residues: CASRTPQGAGEKLFF. The CDR3 DNA reads as TGCGCCAGCAGAACACCACAGGGGGCTGGTGAAAAACTGTTTTTT.

The chain couples TRBV28 to TRBJ2-7; 8 nucleotides line up with TRBD1. The CDR3 contains 13 residues. The junction had 5 bases not matched to a gene; V was cut back by 4 bases and J by 6 bases. Germline-derived CDR1 and CDR2 are MDHEN and SYDVKM. CDR3 region: CASSSGQAPEQYF. The DNA of the CDR3 is TGTGCCAGCAGTTCGGGACAGGCACCCGAGCAGTACTTC.

This clone occurred a few times. The gene calls are TRBV7-9 and TRBJ2-1; TRBD1 matches at 8 bases. The CDR3 extends over 15 amino acids. CDR1 and CDR2 (germline): SEHNR, FQNEAQ (reference sequence). V trimming: 5 bases; J trimming: 9 bases; junction bases outside the gene matches: 12. CDR3 loop: CASSLGTGSGGEQFF. The CDR3 bases are TGTGCCAGCAGCCTAGGGACAGGTTCCGGCGGTGAGCAGTTCTTC. The full variable domain, with the rest looked up from reference TRBV7-9 and TRBJ2-1, is DTGVSQNPRHKITKRGQNVTFRCDPISEHNRLYWYRQTLGQGPEFLTYFQNEAQLEKSRLLSDRFSAERPKGSFSTLEIQRTEQGDSAMYLCASSLGTGSGGEQFFGPGTRLTVL.

This clone came up a few times. J is TRBJ2-3 and V is TRBV5-1; 13 bases match TRBD2. CDR3 length: 17 amino acids. J gave up 1 base and V 1 base, and 3 bases lay outside the gene matches. Germline V gives CDR1 SGHRS, CDR2 YFSETQ. CDR3 region: CASSLTGLAGGTDTQYF. CDR3 nucleotide sequence: TGCGCCAGCAGCTTGACAGGACTAGCGGGAGGCACAGATACGCAGTATTTT.

This clone was recorded many times. The rearrangement joins TRBV5-1 to TRBJ2-7, with 10 bases lining up with TRBD2. The CDR3 length is 15 residues. CDR1 is SGHRS and CDR2 is YFSETQ in the germline V gene. Trimming removed 1 base from V and 3 bases from J; junction bases left unmatched: 4. Here the CDR3 DNA reads TGCGCCAGCAGCTTGTCTTCTAGCGGGAGCTACGAGCAGTACTTC. It codes for CASSLSSSGSYEQYF.

This clone was detected a few times. The rearrangement uses TRBV7-3 and TRBJ2-2; D possibly corresponds to TRBD2 (6 bases). V lost 1 base and J lost 8, with 17 bases in between. The CDR3 covers 16 residues. Germline CDR1 and CDR2: SGHTA and FQGTGA. The CDR3 DNA is TGTGCCAGCAGCTTAAACGTCGGCATAGCGGCGGGGGAGCTGTTTTTT. Protein: CASSLNVGIAAGELFF. The entire variable domain, with the rest obtained from reference TRBV7-3 and TRBJ2-2, is as follows: GAGVSQTPSNKVTEKGKYVELRCDPISGHTALYWYRQSLGQGPEFLIYFQGTGAADDSGLPNDRFFAVRPEGSVSTLKIQRTERGDSAVYLCASSLNVGIAAGELFFGEGSRLTVL.

This clone has just a few counts. The chain couples TRBV4-1 to TRBJ2-3, with 7 bases that match TRBD2. This CDR3 region has 16 residues. CDR1 is MGHRA, CDR2 YSYEKL, per germline. V gave up 4 bases and J gave up 6 bases; unmatched junction bases: 13. Here the CDR3 DNA reads TGCGCCAGCAGCCTACGACTAGCTGGGACCCCGGATACGCAGTATTTT. As protein: CASSLRLAGTPDTQYF.

In nucleotides, the CDR3 is TGCGCCAGCAGCTTGGGGCAGGGGGACGACGAGCAGTACTTC. This codes for CASSLGQGDDEQYF. The chain is built from TRBV5-1 and TRBJ2-7; 7 positions match TRBD1. Germline lookup yields CDR1 SGHRS and CDR2 YFSETQ. The V segment lost 0 bases and the J segment 5 bases; nucleotides outside the gene matches: 5. This CDR3 is built from 14 residues.

This clone came up a few times. This chain links TRBV28 with TRBJ1-3; D unclear. The CDR3 length is 13 residues. V was pared by 5 bases and J by 2 bases, with 7 bases between. CDR1 and CDR2 (germline): MDHEN, SYDVKM. CDR3 protein: CASSDTTGNTIYF. CDR3 bases: TGTGCCAGCAGTGACACTACTGGAAACACCATATATTTT.

The rearrangement joins TRBV25-1 to TRBJ2-7; TRBD1 matches at 10 bases. The V gene's germline CDR1 is MGHDK and CDR2 SYGVNS. CDR3 length: 16 residues. V gave up 3 bases and J gave up 5 bases; unmatched junction bases: 10. CDR3 sequence: CASSDPSGTGVHEQYF. The CDR3 DNA reads as TGTGCCAGCAGTGACCCCTCCGGGACAGGGGTGCACGAGCAGTACTTC.

The rearrangement joins TRBV19 to TRBJ2-1, with D hard to call. The ends were cut back, 3 bases at V and 12 bases at J, with 15 bases in the middle. The CDR3 is made up of 13 amino acids. The germline V gene encodes CDR1 LNHDA and CDR2 SQIVND (reference sequence). This CDR3 is CASSIIDGIAQFF. The CDR3 DNA is TGTGCCAGTAGTATCATTGACGGCATTGCGCAGTTCTTC.

A few counts support this clone. The chain couples TRBV29-1 to TRBJ2-2, with 7 bases lining up with TRBD1. The CDR3 spans 14 residues. Trimming took 6 bases from V and 3 from J; bases not matched to a gene: 7. Germline CDR1 is SQVTM and CDR2 is ANQGSEA. CDR3 in amino acids: CSVRQGIDTGELFF. The CDR3 DNA follows: TGCAGCGTCCGACAGGGAATCGACACCGGGGAGCTGTTTTTT.

The table lists this clone with a few counts. In nucleotides, the CDR3 is TGTGCCAGCAGCCTCCGGGACAGGAGCATTCAGTACTTC. Translating it yields CASSLRDRSIQYF. The genes are TRBV6-6 and TRBJ2-4, with 8 nucleotides matching TRBD1. The length of the CDR3 is 13 residues. Germline CDR1 MNHNY, CDR2 SVGAGI (reference sequence). Unmatched junction bases numbered 7, after V lost 6 bases and J lost 9 bases.

This clone showed up just a few times. This rearrangement joins TRBV19 to TRBJ2-2, with D maybe TRBD1 (6 bases). V was pared by 3 bases and J by 9 bases, with 14 bases between. The CDR3 has 14 amino acids. Germline V gene lookup returns CDR1 LNHDA and CDR2 SQIVND (reference sequence). The CDR3: CASSIKTGNRELFF. CDR3 DNA: TGTGCCAGTAGTATCAAGACAGGTAACAGGGAGCTGTTTTTT.

This clone was seen more than once but under ten times. The chain carries TRBV5-4 and TRBJ2-7, with D possibly being TRBD1 or TRBD2 (5 bases each). CDR1 and CDR2 from the germline V gene are SGHNT and YYREEE (reference sequence). The CDR3 is 14 amino acids. The V gene lost 4 bases and the J gene lost 3 bases, with 14 bases spanning the gap. This chain's CDR3 is CASSGDSGGYEQYF. CDR3 coding DNA: TGTGCCAGCAGCGGAGACAGTGGAGGCTACGAGCAGTACTTC.

The rearrangement uses TRBV7-2 and TRBJ2-1, with D possibly being TRBD1 (6 bases). The CDR3 has 14 residues. V lost 7 bases to trimming and J lost 8 bases, with 18 bases between them. CDR1 is SGHTA and CDR2 is FQGNSA in the germline V gene. CDR3 DNA sequence: TGTGCCAGCAATTGGGGGCGTGCGGTGGATGAGCAGTTCTTC. The encoded protein is CASNWGRAVDEQFF.

In its sample, this clone was seen many times. The chain employs TRBV9 and TRBJ2-1; D is unresolved. Germline CDR1 reads SGDLS; CDR2 reads YYNGEE. V lost 0 bases to trimming and J lost 6 bases, with 4 bases between them. CDR3 length equals 12 residues. CDR3 amino acids: CASSVGVNEQFF. Here the CDR3 DNA reads TGTGCCAGCAGCGTAGGAGTCAATGAGCAGTTCTTC.

This clone was counted many times. This sequence joins TRBV7-9 and TRBJ2-1, with D possibly being TRBD2 (6 bases). Germline loops: CDR1 SEHNR, CDR2 FQNEAQ (reference sequence). CDR3 length equals 15 residues. V lost 3 bases and J lost 3, with 12 bases in between. CDR3 sequence reads: CASSLETRIYNEQFF. The CDR3 DNA reads TGTGCCAGCAGCTTGGAGACTAGGATCTACAATGAGCAGTTCTTC.

CDR3 sequence: CASSSGTFGGDEQFF. The CDR3 DNA reads as TGTGCCAGCAGCTCCGGCACCTTCGGGGGCGATGAGCAGTTCTTC. The chain uses TRBV7-3 and TRBJ2-1; either TRBD1 or TRBD2 may fit D (6 bases each). Trimming took 4 bases from V and 8 from J, leaving 18 bases between them. Germline CDR1 reads SGHTA; CDR2 reads FQGTGA. This CDR3 spans 15 amino acids.

As regards this clone: Sequence at one end of the junction differs from germline and may be a read error. The sample holds other DNA sequences that translate to the same CDR3. The gene calls are TRBV4-1 and TRBJ1-2; 7 nucleotides match TRBD1. CDR1 and CDR2 (germline): MGHRA, YSYEKL. The CDR3 is 15 amino acids. For the CDR3, the DNA is TGTGCCAGCAGCCCGGAAGGGGGCGCGGACTATGGCTACACCTTC. Its protein product is CASSPEGGADYGYTF.

The gene calls are TRBV4-2 and TRBJ2-3, with D possibly being TRBD2 (5 bases). V was trimmed by 4 bases and J by 0 bases, leaving 14 bases between them. Germline CDR1 and CDR2: LGHNA and YNFKEQ. This CDR3 spans 16 amino acids. CDR3 nucleotide sequence: TGTGCCAGCAGCCGCCGGGGAACCACTAGCACAGATACGCAGTATTTT. This sequence encodes CASSRRGTTSTDTQYF.